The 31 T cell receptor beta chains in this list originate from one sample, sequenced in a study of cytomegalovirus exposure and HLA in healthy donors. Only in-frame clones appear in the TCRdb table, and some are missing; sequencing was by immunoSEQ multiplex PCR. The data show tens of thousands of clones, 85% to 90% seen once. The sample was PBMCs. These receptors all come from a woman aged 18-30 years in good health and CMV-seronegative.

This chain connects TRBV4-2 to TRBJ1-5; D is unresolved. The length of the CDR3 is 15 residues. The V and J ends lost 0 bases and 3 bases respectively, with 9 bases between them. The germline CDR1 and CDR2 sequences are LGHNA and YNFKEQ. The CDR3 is CASSQDRVSNQPQHF. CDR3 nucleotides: TGTGCCAGCAGCCAAGATCGAGTCTCCAATCAGCCCCAGCATTTT.

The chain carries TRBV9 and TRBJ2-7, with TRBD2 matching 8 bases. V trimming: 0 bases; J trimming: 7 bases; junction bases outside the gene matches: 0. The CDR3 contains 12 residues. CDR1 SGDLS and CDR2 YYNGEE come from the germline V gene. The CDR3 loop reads CASSVVAGEQYF. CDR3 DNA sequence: TGTGCCAGCAGCGTAGTAGCGGGAGAGCAGTACTTC.

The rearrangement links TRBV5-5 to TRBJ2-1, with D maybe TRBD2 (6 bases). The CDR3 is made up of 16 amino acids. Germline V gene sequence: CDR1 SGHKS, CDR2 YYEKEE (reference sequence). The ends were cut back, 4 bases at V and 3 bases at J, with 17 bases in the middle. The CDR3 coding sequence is TGTGCCAGCAGCCCCTTTCGGGAGAACATCTACAATGAGCAGTTCTTC. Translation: CASSPFRENIYNEQFF.

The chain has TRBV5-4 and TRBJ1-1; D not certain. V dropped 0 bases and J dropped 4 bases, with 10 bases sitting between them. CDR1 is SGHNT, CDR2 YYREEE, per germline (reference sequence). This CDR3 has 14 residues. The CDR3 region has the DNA TGTGCCAGCAGCTTGGGGAGGGAGGGCACTGAAGCTTTCTTT. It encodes CASSLGREGTEAFF.

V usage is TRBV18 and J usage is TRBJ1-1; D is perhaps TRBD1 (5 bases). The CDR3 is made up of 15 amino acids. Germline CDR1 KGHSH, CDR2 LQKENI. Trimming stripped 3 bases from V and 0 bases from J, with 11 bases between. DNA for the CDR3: TGTGCCAGCTCACCTCGGCAGGGCATGAACACTGAAGCTTTCTTT. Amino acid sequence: CASSPRQGMNTEAFF.

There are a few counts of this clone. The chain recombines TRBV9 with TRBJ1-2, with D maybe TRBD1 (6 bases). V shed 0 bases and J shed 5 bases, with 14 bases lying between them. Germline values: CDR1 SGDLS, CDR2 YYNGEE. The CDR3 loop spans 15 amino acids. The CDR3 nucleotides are TGTGCCAGCAGCGTAGAAGGCAGGGGATGGTATGGCTACACCTTC. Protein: CASSVEGRGWYGYTF.

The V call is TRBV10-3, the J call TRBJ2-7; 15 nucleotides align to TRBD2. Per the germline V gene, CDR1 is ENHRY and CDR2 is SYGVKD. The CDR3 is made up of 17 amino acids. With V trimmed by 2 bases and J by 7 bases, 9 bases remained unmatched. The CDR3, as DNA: TGTGCCATCAGTGAGGGACTAGCGGGAGGGGGGCGTTGGGAGCAGTACTTC. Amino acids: CAISEGLAGGGRWEQYF.

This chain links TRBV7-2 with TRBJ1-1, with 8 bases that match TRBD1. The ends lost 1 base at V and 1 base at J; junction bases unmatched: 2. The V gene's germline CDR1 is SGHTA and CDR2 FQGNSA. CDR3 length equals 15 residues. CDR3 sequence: CASSLDGTGNTEAFF. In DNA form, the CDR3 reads TGTGCCAGCAGCTTAGATGGGACAGGGAACACTGAAGCTTTCTTT.

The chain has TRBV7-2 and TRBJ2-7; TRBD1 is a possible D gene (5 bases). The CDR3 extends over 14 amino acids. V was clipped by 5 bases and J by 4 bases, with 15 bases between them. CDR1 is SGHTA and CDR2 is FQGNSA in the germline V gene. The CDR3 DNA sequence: TGTGCCAGCAGCCCCTATCCAGGGCTATACGAGCAGTACTTC. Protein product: CASSPYPGLYEQYF.

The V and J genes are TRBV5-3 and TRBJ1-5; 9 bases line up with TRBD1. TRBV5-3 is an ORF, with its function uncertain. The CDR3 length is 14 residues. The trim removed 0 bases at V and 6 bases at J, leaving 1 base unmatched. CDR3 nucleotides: TGTGCCAGAAGCTTGGGACAGGGGGGTCAGCCCCAGCATTTT. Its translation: CARSLGQGGQPQHF.

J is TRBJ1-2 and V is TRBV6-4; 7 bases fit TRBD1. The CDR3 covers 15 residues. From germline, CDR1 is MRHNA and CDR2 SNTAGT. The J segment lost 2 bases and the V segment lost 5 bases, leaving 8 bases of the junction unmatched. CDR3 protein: CASSIHPDRNYGYTF. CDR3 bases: TGTGCCAGCAGTATACACCCGGACAGGAACTATGGCTACACCTTC.

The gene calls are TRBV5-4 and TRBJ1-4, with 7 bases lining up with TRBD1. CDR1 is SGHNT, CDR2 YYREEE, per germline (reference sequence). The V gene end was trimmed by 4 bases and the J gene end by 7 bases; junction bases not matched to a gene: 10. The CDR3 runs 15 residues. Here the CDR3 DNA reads TGTGCCAGCAGCCCGCGACAGGGTCGTGGTGAAAAACTGTTTTTT. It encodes CASSPRQGRGEKLFF.

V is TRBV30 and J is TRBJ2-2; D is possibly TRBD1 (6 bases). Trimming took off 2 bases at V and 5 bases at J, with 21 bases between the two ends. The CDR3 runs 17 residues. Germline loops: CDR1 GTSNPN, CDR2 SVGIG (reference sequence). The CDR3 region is CAWSPWGRGSYTGELFF. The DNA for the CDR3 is TGTGCCTGGAGTCCGTGGGGCAGGGGATCGTATACCGGGGAGCTGTTTTTT.

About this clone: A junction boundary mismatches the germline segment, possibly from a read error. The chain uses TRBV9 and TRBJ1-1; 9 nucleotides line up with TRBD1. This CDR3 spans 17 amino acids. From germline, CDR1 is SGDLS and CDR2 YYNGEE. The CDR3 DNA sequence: TGTGCCAGCAGCATACCCGGGACAGGGCCCCTGAACAGTGAAGCTTTCTTT. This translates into CASSIPGTGPLNSEAFF.

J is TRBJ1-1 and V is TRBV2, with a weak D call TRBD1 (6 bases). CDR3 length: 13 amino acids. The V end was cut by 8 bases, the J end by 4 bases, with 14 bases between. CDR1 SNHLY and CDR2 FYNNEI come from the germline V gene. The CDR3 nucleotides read TGTGCCAGCCTCCGGACAGTAGCCACTGAAGCTTTCTTT. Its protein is CASLRTVATEAFF.

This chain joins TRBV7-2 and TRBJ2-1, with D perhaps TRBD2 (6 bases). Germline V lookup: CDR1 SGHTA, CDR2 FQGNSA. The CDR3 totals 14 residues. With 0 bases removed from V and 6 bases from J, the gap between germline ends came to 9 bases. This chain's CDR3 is CASSLAPGVNEQFF. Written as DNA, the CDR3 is TGTGCCAGCAGCTTAGCACCGGGGGTCAATGAGCAGTTCTTC.

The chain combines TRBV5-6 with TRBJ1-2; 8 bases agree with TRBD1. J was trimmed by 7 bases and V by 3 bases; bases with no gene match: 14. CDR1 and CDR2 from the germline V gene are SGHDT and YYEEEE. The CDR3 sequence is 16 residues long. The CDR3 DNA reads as TGTGCCAGCAGCTCCGACGCAGGACAGGGTTTTAGTGGCTACACCTTC. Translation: CASSSDAGQGFSGYTF.

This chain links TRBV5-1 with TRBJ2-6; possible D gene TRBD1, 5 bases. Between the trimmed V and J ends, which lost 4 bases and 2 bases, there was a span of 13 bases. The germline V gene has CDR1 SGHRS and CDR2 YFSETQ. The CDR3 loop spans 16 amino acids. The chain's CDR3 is CASSPNTGTGANVLTF. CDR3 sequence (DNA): TGCGCCAGCAGCCCAAACACAGGTACTGGGGCCAACGTCCTGACTTTC.

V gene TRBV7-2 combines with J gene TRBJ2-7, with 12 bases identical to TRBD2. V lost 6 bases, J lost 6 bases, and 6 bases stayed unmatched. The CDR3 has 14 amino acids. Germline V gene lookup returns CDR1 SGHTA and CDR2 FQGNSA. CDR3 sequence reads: CASRTSGGRLEQYF. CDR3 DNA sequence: TGTGCCAGCAGGACTAGCGGGGGCCGTCTCGAGCAGTACTTC.

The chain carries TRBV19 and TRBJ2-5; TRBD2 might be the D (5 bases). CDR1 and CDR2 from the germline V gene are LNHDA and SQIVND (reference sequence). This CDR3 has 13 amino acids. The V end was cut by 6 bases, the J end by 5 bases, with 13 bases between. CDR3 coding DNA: TGTGCCAGTAGCAGAACCTCGGGGGAGACCCAGTACTTC. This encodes CASSRTSGETQYF.

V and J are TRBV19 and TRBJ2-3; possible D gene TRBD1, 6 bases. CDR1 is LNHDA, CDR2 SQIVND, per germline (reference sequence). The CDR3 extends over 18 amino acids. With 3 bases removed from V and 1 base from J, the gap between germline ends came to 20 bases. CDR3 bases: TGTGCCAGTAGTATTCCCCGGGCCCAGGGGCGGGGCACAGATACGCAGTATTTT. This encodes CASSIPRAQGRGTDTQYF. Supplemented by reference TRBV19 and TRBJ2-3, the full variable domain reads DGGITQSPKYLFRKEGQNVTLSCEQNLNHDAMYWYRQDPGQGLRLIYYSQIVNDFQKGDIAEGYSVSREKKESFPLTVTSAQKNPTAFYLCASSIPRAQGRGTDTQYFGPGTRLTVL.

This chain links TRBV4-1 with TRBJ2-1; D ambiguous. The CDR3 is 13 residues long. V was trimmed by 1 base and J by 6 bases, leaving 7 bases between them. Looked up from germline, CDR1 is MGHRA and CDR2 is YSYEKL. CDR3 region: CASSQGAANEQFF. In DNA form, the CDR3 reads TGCGCCAGCAGCCAAGGGGCCGCCAATGAGCAGTTCTTC.

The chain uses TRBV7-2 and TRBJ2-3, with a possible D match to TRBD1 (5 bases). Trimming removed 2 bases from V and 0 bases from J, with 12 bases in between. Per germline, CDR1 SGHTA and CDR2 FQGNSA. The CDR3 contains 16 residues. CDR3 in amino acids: CASSLLVAGSTDTQYF. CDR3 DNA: TGTGCCAGCAGCTTATTAGTAGCAGGGAGCACAGATACGCAGTATTTT.

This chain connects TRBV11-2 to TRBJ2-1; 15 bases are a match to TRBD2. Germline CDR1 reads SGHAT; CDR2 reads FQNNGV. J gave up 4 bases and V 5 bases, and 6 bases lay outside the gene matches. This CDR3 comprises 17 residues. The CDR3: CASSGTSGGSSYNEQFF. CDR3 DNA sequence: TGTGCCAGCAGCGGGACTAGCGGGGGGTCCTCTTACAATGAGCAGTTCTTC.

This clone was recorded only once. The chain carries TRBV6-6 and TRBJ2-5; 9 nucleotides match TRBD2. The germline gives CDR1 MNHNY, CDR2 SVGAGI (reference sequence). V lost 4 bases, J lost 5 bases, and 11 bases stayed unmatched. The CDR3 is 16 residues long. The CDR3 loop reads CASSFSGSGVRETQYF. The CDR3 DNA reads TGTGCCAGCAGTTTTAGCGGGAGCGGGGTACGGGAGACCCAGTACTTC.

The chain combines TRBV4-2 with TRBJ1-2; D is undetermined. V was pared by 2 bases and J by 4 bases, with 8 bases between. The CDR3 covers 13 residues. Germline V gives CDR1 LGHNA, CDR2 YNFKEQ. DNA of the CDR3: TGTGCCAGCAGCCAAACGACTGCCTATGGCTACACCTTC. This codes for CASSQTTAYGYTF.

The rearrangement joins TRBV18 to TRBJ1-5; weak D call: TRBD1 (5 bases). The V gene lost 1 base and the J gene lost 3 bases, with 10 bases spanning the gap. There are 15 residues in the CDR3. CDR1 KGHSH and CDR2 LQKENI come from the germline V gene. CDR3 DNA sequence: TGTGCCAGCTCACCACAGGTGGGGCACAATCAGCCCCAGCATTTT. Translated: CASSPQVGHNQPQHF.

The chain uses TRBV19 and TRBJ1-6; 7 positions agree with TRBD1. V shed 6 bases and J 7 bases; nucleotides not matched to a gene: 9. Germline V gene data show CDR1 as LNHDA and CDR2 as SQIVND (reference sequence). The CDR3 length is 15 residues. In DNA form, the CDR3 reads TGTGCCAGTAGCCGGCCAACAGGGGAAAATTCACCCCTCCACTTT. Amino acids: CASSRPTGENSPLHF.

This CDR3 reads CASTNTSPLHF. CDR3 sequence (DNA): TGTGCCAGTACTAACACCTCACCCCTCCACTTT. The chain carries TRBV7-8 and TRBJ1-6; the D is unclear. The CDR3 spans 11 residues. Trimming shortened V by 9 bases and J by 10 bases, and 10 bases separated the two germline ends. CDR1 is SGHVS, CDR2 FQNEAQ, per germline.

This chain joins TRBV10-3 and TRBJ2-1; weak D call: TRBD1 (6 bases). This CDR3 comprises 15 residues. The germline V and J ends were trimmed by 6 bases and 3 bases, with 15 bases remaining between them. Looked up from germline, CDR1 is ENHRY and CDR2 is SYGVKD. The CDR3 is CAIRQQGASYNEQFF. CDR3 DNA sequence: TGTGCCATCAGGCAACAGGGTGCCAGCTACAATGAGCAGTTCTTC.

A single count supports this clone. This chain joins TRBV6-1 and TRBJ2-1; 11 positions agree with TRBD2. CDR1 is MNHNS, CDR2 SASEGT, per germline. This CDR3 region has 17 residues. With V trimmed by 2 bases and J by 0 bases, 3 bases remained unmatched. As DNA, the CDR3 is TGTGCCAGCAGTGAACTGACTAGCGGGGCCTCCTACAATGAGCAGTTCTTC. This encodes CASSELTSGASYNEQFF.